These T cell receptor beta chains were read from a single sample in a study of naive and memory T cell subsets. Via MiXCR, TCRdb re-called the UMI-ligation and nested PCR reads, giving one row per CDR3 protein. The repertoire includes 150,000 or so distinct CDR3 sequences, 15% to 20% of them detected once, and approximately 0.13% sits in the top ten. The sample comprised naive CD4+ T cells from blood. These receptor sequences come from a human donor in good health. Both conserved end residues are trimmed from each CDR3.

v_call,j_call,cdr3_aa
TRBV10-3,TRBJ2-1,AISESSPGTANNEQF
TRBV6-4,TRBJ2-2,ASSDRRTSHGELF
TRBV20-1,TRBJ2-2,SARSIGLAGGRGTGELF
TRBV20-1,TRBJ2-7,SASGLAGALRGYEQY
TRBV12-3/TRBV12-4,TRBJ2-2,ASRIGVTNTGELF
TRBV12-3/TRBV12-4,TRBJ1-1,ASRPLGAF
TRBV20-1,TRBJ2-7,SARGLAGASTYEQY
TRBV11-1,TRBJ2-3,ASSFVPTDTQY
TRBV24-1,TRBJ2-3,ATSDPTGVTDTQY
TRBV6-2/TRBV6-3,TRBJ1-1,ASSGGHYTEAF
TRBV11-2,TRBJ2-4,ATRELAKNIQY
TRBV29-1,TRBJ1-1,SVTGAGTEAF
TRBV25-1,TRBJ2-6,ASSEFSGANVLT
TRBV28,TRBJ2-7,ASSRGDRDSYEQY
TRBV25-1,TRBJ1-5,ASSEMGGGSQPQH
TRBV2,TRBJ1-4,ASRTGTGMILF
TRBV4-1,TRBJ2-3,ASSQEDTQY
TRBV9,TRBJ2-3,ASSVRTSGTSDTQY
TRBV5-1,TRBJ2-5,ASSIQGPQETQY
TRBV4-3,TRBJ1-1,ASSQGVRTEAF
TRBV7-9,TRBJ2-1,ASSPRRDGHNEQF
TRBV9,TRBJ2-1,ASSDNIALSSYNEQF
TRBV12-3/TRBV12-4,TRBJ2-5,ASSFSRSIQPGLGGVETQY
TRBV9,TRBJ2-3,ASSVGTSTDTQY
TRBV5-4,TRBJ2-3,ASSHTSVGTDTQY
TRBV20-1,TRBJ2-1,SARVSARSGEQF
TRBV29-1,TRBJ2-3,SVELAGNTDTQY
TRBV6-6,TRBJ1-5,ASSYQGYNQPQH
TRBV10-3,TRBJ2-3,AISESLVRNTQY
TRBV5-4,TRBJ2-2,ASSFGTLTGELF
TRBV6-5,TRBJ2-2,ASRAYRATGELF
TRBV18,TRBJ2-3,ASSPDKSDTQY
TRBV29-1,TRBJ2-5,SSQAGAGETQY
TRBV4-3,TRBJ2-3,ASSQEGGTSWAGTQY
TRBV5-1,TRBJ2-7,ASSLFGTGTYEQY
TRBV12-1,TRBJ2-2,ASSFVGLAGGPRTGELF
TRBV20-1,TRBJ2-7,SARTSGTSYEQY
TRBV7-9,TRBJ1-1,ASSSRGSTEAF
TRBV11-2,TRBJ2-5,ASSLDFAIPGETQY
TRBV28,TRBJ2-1,ASSSPLGGTYNEQF
TRBV6-2/TRBV6-3,TRBJ2-1,ASKPSTTGTSNEQF
TRBV5-1,TRBJ2-7,ASSQTPGTSGNEQY
TRBV6-5,TRBJ1-2,ASSYSTQGPYGYT
TRBV19,TRBJ2-1,ASSPLLAHNEQF
TRBV29-1,TRBJ2-2,SARRGRANTGELF
TRBV4-2,TRBJ2-7,ASSQDGLAGTYEQY
TRBV7-2,TRBJ2-7,ASSLGLRAGPSLYEQY
TRBV20-1,TRBJ1-2,SAREVQGAHGYT
TRBV12-3/TRBV12-4,TRBJ2-7,ASRDTYEQY
TRBV24-1,TRBJ1-5,ATSDPTSGTSQH
TRBV6-5,TRBJ1-1,ASSSGRLNTEAF